Shown below are 10 T cell receptor beta chains from a single sample sequenced in a study of Tregs in tolerant kidney transplant recipients. This table comes from immunoSEQ multiplex PCR, and its TCRdb copy is limited to in-frame clones, with some not included. Here the sample spans 55,000 to 70,000 clones, 80% to 90% being singletons. The source material was Tregs from blood, sampled before the transplant. Source of these receptors: a human donor who received a combined kidney and bone marrow transplant.

This chain connects TRBV5-1 to TRBJ2-1, with TRBD2 matching 10 bases. CDR1 SGHRS and CDR2 YFSETQ come from the germline V gene. Trimming removed 0 bases from V and 7 bases from J; junction bases left unmatched: 4. This CDR3 has 15 amino acids. CDR3 amino acids: CASSLGTSGANEQFF. The CDR3 coding sequence is TGCGCCAGCAGCTTGGGGACTAGCGGAGCGAATGAGCAGTTCTTC.

The rearrangement joins TRBV18 to TRBJ2-1; TRBD2 matches 12 bases. Germline assignment: CDR1 KGHSH and CDR2 LQKENI. V was pared by 8 bases and J by 7 bases, with 9 bases of the junction left unmatched. CDR3 length: 15 amino acids. The CDR3 nucleotides read TGTGCCAGCGCAACGACTAGCGGGAGTGGGAATGAGCAGTTCTTC. The encoded protein is CASATTSGSGNEQFF. Full variable domain (missing parts from reference TRBV18 and TRBJ2-1): NAGVMQNPRHLVRRRGQEARLRCSPMKGHSHVYWYRQLPEEGLKFMVYLQKENIIDESGMPKERFSAEFPKEGPSILRIQQVVRGDSAAYFCASATTSGSGNEQFFGPGTRLTVL.

This chain joins TRBV30 and TRBJ1-1; D is unresolved. The CDR3 loop spans 14 amino acids. The germline V gene encodes CDR1 GTSNPN and CDR2 SVGIG (reference sequence). Trimming cost V 5 bases and J 1 base, with 14 bases left between them. The DNA for the CDR3 is TGTGCCTGGGCTCACAACTGGGGGAACACTGAAGCTTTCTTT. This gives the protein CAWAHNWGNTEAFF.

This chain joins TRBV9 and TRBJ2-5; tentative D call: TRBD2 (5 bases). V gave up 3 bases and J gave up 7 bases, with 16 bases separating them. Germline CDR1 reads SGDLS; CDR2 reads YYNGEE. The CDR3 sequence is 14 residues long. Here the CDR3 DNA reads TGTGCCAGCAGCGCGGACTCGGCGGGTGTGACCCAGTACTTC. The encoded protein is CASSADSAGVTQYF.

Turning to this clone: The junction does not match germline at one end; this may be a read error. V gene TRBV27 combines with J gene TRBJ2-4; 8 bases align to TRBD1. Per germline, CDR1 MNHEY and CDR2 SMNVEV (reference sequence). This CDR3 is 17 amino acids long. The CDR3 protein is CASSKIGQGPYKSIQYF. The CDR3 DNA reads as TGTGCCAGCAGTAAGATAGGACAGGGCCCCTACAAAAGCATTCAGTACTTC.

The genes are TRBV6-1 and TRBJ2-5, with 9 bases that match TRBD1. The CDR3 length is 14 residues. With V trimmed by 3 bases and J by 4 bases, 3 bases remained unmatched. Looked up from germline, CDR1 is MNHNS and CDR2 is SASEGT. Here the CDR3 reads CASSDRTGVETQYF. The CDR3 DNA sequence: TGTGCCAGCAGTGACCGGACAGGGGTAGAGACCCAGTACTTC.

The chain combines TRBV18 with TRBJ2-7, with 7 bases fitting TRBD1. V dropped 1 base and J dropped 3; count of bases not matched to a gene: 9. Germline V gene data show CDR1 as KGHSH and CDR2 as LQKENI. This CDR3 contains 16 residues. CDR3 residues: CASSPRPRQGIYEQYF. DNA of the CDR3: TGTGCCAGCTCACCACGACCACGACAGGGAATCTACGAGCAGTACTTC. Full variable domain (missing parts from reference TRBV18 and TRBJ2-7): NAGVMQNPRHLVRRRGQEARLRCSPMKGHSHVYWYRQLPEEGLKFMVYLQKENIIDESGMPKERFSAEFPKEGPSILRIQQVVRGDSAAYFCASSPRPRQGIYEQYFGPGTRLTVT.

The chain joins TRBV4-1 to TRBJ2-7; the D call may be TRBD1 or TRBD2 (7 bases each). Germline V gives CDR1 MGHRA, CDR2 YSYEKL. This CDR3 comprises 15 residues. V was shortened by 1 base and J by 3 bases, with 13 bases between the two germline ends. CDR3 nucleotides: TGCGCCAGCAGCCAAGTGGCAGGGGGGGTCTACGAGCAGTACTTC. This encodes CASSQVAGGVYEQYF.

The chain recombines TRBV28 with TRBJ1-1; no clear D. Germline lookup yields CDR1 MDHEN and CDR2 SYDVKM. CDR3 length equals 16 residues. Trimming left V 6 bases short and J 0 bases short, with 17 bases between. The DNA for the CDR3 is TGTGCCAGCAGATCGCCTGGGGAACCGGTGAACACTGAAGCTTTCTTT. Its protein product is CASRSPGEPVNTEAFF.

This chain joins TRBV19 and TRBJ2-3, with 9 bases fitting TRBD2. Germline V gene lookup returns CDR1 LNHDA and CDR2 SQIVND (reference sequence). The trim removed 6 bases at V and 1 base at J, leaving 2 bases unmatched. The CDR3 extends over 14 amino acids. CDR3 in amino acids: CASSRTSGTDTQYF. In DNA, the CDR3 is TGTGCCAGTAGCAGGACTAGCGGCACAGATACGCAGTATTTT.